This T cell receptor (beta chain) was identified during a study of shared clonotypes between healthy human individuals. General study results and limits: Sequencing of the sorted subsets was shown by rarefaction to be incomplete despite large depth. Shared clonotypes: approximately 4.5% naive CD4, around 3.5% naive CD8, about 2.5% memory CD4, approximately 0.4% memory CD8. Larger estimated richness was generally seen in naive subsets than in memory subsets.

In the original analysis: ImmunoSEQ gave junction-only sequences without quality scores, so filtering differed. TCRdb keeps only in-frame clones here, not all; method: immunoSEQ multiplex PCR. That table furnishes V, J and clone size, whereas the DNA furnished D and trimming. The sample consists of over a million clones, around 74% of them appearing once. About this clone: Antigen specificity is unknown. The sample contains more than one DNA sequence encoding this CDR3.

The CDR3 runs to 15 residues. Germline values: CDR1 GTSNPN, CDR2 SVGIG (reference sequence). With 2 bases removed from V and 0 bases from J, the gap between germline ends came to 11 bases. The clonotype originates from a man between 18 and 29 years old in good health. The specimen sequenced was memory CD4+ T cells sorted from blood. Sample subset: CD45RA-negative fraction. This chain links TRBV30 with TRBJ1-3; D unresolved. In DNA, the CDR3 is TGTGCCTGGAGTTCTCGGGGAATCTCTGGAAACACCATATATTTT. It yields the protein CAWSSRGISGNTIYF.